This TCR beta chain was found in a study of sequential checkpoint blockade in melanoma. Background on the study: Randomization was 1:1 between first-line nivolumab→ipilimumab and ipilimumab→nivolumab. Each arm's sequence ended with maintenance nivolumab.

The treatment was: randomized to nivolumab then ipilimumab (arm A) or the reverse (arm B). Profiling relied on immunoSEQ multiplex PCR, and the TCRdb table lists in-frame clones only, not all of them. The data contain about 21,000 clones, around 80% of them singletons. This clonotype originated in a human donor with melanoma. The starting material was CD8+ T cells sorted from blood (inferred from file names), obtained from a patient given nivolumab and ipilimumab in sequence.

CDR3 loop: CAGRTIKTGLTGELFF. DNA for the CDR3: TGTGCCGGGCGGACGATTAAGACAGGGCTCACCGGGGAGCTGTTTTTT. This chain joins TRBV28 and TRBJ2-2; TRBD1 matches at 7 bases. With V trimmed by 11 bases and J by 4 bases, 16 bases remained unmatched. The CDR3 covers 16 residues. Germline V gives CDR1 MDHEN, CDR2 SYDVKM.